These T cell receptor beta chains were read from a single sample in a study of blood T cell repertoires in COVID-19. TCRdb's table, derived via immunoSEQ multiplex PCR, lists solely in-frame clones and lacks some. The profile shows around 160,000 clones, 85% to 95% of them singletons. Sequenced: peripheral blood. The receptor source for this set is a woman aged 55 to 70 with COVID-19, enrolled during active disease. Both conserved end residues are part of each CDR3. Fields, in order: clone size, D gene, J gene, V gene, CDR3 protein, CDR3 DNA. The D gene is left open where the match is weak. Where a row states a size, it is once, few, many or the class of an expanded clone; other rows omit it.

>.|TRBD1|TRBJ1-1|TRBV11-1
CASSADRFPNTEAFF
TGTGCCAGCAGCGCGGACAGGTTCCCGAACACTGAAGCTTTCTTT
>.|TRBD2|TRBJ2-5|TRBV5-1
CASRLAGSQETQYF
TGCGCCAGTAGACTAGCGGGTTCCCAAGAGACCCAGTACTTC
>.|TRBD1|TRBJ1-5|TRBV2
CASSRDRGSNQPQHF
TGTGCCAGCAGTCGGGACAGGGGTAGCAATCAGCCCCAGCATTTT
>.|.|TRBJ2-2|TRBV11-2
CASTPFGVSGGELFF
TGTGCCAGCACCCCCTTCGGGGTTTCCGGCGGGGAGCTGTTTTTT
>.|.|TRBJ1-2|TRBV7-8
CASSFRSTTRNYGYTF
TGTGCCAGCAGCTTTCGCTCGACAACACGGAACTATGGCTACACCTTC
>.|TRBD1|TRBJ2-4|TRBV6-5
CASSSRTGELNIQYF
TGTGCCAGCAGTTCCCGGACAGGGGAATTGAACATTCAGTACTTC
>.|TRBD1|TRBJ1-2|TRBV5-1
CASGQGATSYGYTF
TGCGCCAGCGGGCAGGGGGCAACGTCCTATGGCTACACCTTC
>.|.|TRBJ1-1|TRBV9
CASSVAEGRTEAFF
TGTGCCAGCAGCGTAGCGGAAGGGAGGACTGAAGCTTTCTTT
>.|TRBD1|TRBJ2-7|TRBV7-3
CASSPGTGAYEQYF
TGTGCCAGCAGCCCCGGGACAGGAGCCTACGAGCAGTACTTC
>.|TRBD1|TRBJ1-2|TRBV4-2
CASSQNRDRNYGYTF
TGTGCCAGCAGCCAAAACCGGGACAGGAACTATGGCTACACCTTC
>.|.|TRBJ2-5|TRBV7-3
CASSLNGGKETQYF
TGTGCCAGCAGCTTGAACGGGGGAAAAGAGACCCAGTACTTC
>.|.|TRBJ1-1|TRBV30
CAWSGRGKMRTEAFF
TGTGCCTGGAGTGGTAGGGGCAAGATGAGAACTGAAGCTTTCTTT
>.|.|TRBJ2-3|TRBV7-3
CASSLTSAADTQYF
TGTGCCAGCAGCTTAACCTCGGCGGCAGATACGCAGTATTTT
>once|.|TRBJ1-2|TRBV5-6
CASSPRRGSYGYTF
TGTGCCAGCAGCCCGAGGCGGGGCAGCTATGGCTACACCTTC
>.|.|TRBJ2-7|TRBV29-1
CSGTIHPAGEQYF
TGCAGCGGAACCATCCACCCAGCGGGCGAGCAGTACTTC
>.|TRBD1|TRBJ2-2|TRBV5-4
CASSSARTGVTGELFF
TGTGCCAGCAGCTCTGCTCGGACAGGGGTTACCGGGGAGCTGTTTTTT
>.|.|TRBJ1-1|TRBV19
CASSTIRNTEAFF
TGTGCCAGTAGTACCATCAGGAACACTGAAGCTTTCTTT
>.|TRBD1|TRBJ1-2|TRBV2
CASSGALRQGVANYGYTF
TGTGCCAGCAGTGGAGCGTTAAGACAGGGGGTGGCCAACTATGGCTACACCTTC
>.|.|TRBJ1-2|TRBV4-2
CASSQEVRGSYGYTF
TGTGCCAGCAGCCAAGAGGTCAGGGGATCCTATGGCTACACCTTC
>.|.|TRBJ2-7|TRBV3-1/TRBV3-2
CASSLREAGTWDF
TGTGCCAGCAGCCTACGGGAAGCCGGGACATGGGACTTC
>.|TRBD1|TRBJ1-3|TRBV6-5
CASTEDRGGNTIYF
TGTGCCAGCACCGAGGACAGGGGCGGAAACACCATATATTTT
>.|TRBD1|TRBJ2-1|TRBV2
CASRGGRETYNEQFF
TGTGCCAGCAGAGGGGGCAGGGAAACCTACAATGAGCAGTTCTTC
>.|.|TRBJ1-2|TRBV3-1/TRBV3-2
CASSQAEGFYGYTF
TGTGCCAGCAGCCAAGCGGAGGGCTTCTATGGCTACACCTTC
>.|TRBD2|TRBJ2-2|TRBV7-8
CASIHRGLAKAGELFF
TGTGCCAGCATCCATCGGGGACTAGCTAAGGCCGGGGAGCTGTTTTTT
>.|TRBD2|TRBJ2-5|TRBV9
CASSVEGGGALKTQYF
TGTGCCAGCAGCGTAGAGGGCGGGGGGGCCCTAAAGACCCAGTACTTC
>.|TRBD2|TRBJ2-5|TRBV7-2
CASSLAAGGGAEVETQYF
TGTGCCAGCAGCTTAGCGGCTGGCGGGGGGGCCGAGGTGGAGACCCAGTACTTC
>.|TRBD1|TRBJ1-1|TRBV10-3
CAISGTGDTEAFF
TGTGCCATCAGTGGGACAGGAGACACTGAAGCTTTCTTT
>.|TRBD1|TRBJ1-2|TRBV6-2/TRBV6-3
CASSTGVRGYTF
TGTGCCAGCAGTACAGGGGTACGCGGCTACACCTTC